Here is one TCR beta chain with its context. V was clipped by 4 bases and J by 8 bases, with 17 bases between them. Germline CDR1 and CDR2: SQVTM and ANQGSEA. CDR3 length: 14 residues. Profiled with immunoSEQ multiplex PCR; TCRdb holds only in-frame clones, not every one. The sample shows tens of thousands of clones, roughly nine tenths of them seen only once. This specimen belongs to a study of control samples from healthy donors and cancer patients. What was sequenced was PBMCs. This sequence was found in a man aged 45-65 years with lung cancer. This chain links TRBV29-1 with TRBJ1-4; perhaps TRBD1 as D (5 bases). The CDR3 region is CSVGGSGTGEKLFF. For the CDR3, the DNA is TGCAGCGTTGGGGGTTCCGGGACTGGCGAAAAACTGTTTTTT.